The sequence of this T cell receptor (beta chain) was determined in a study of shared T cell receptors in the human thymus. The CDR3 is 17 amino acids. Unmatched junction bases numbered 7, after V lost 5 bases and J lost 0 bases. Germline CDR1 and CDR2: PRHDT and FYEKMQ (reference sequence). Profiling relied on immunoSEQ multiplex PCR, and the TCRdb table lists in-frame clones only, not all of them. The table has about 710,000 clones, 87% seen once. Separately, the same data were catalogued under a study of human thymus T cells. That report adds: Donation was from healthy Finnish infants who were having corrective surgery that addressed congenital heart defects. Resections were taken during corrective heart surgery, and the thymus tissue came from these. Both thymic and peripheral blood repertoires showed apparently biased V and J usage. Related research reported highly overlapping thymic repertoires among unrelated individuals.

The sequencing sample was made of thymocytes. The chain combines TRBV13 with TRBJ1-6; 7 nucleotides line up with TRBD1. This TCR derives from a boy in the first two years of life with a congenital heart defect. The CDR3 DNA sequence: TGTGCCAGCAGCCTAAAGACAGGGAGCTCCTATAATTCACCCCTCCACTTT. Translating it yields CASSLKTGSSYNSPLHF.